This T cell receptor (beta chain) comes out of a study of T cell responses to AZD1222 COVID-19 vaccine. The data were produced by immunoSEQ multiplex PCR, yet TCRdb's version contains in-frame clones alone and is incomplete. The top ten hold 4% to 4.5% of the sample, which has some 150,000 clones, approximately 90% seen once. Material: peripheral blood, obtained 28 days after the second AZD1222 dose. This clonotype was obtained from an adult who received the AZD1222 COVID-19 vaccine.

CDR3 residues: CASSQGRGYTF. DNA of the CDR3: TGTGCCAGCTCACAGGGTAGGGGCTACACCTTC. This chain uses TRBV18 with TRBJ1-2; D not certain. This CDR3 has 11 residues. Trimming cost V 4 bases and J 8 bases, with 8 bases left between them. Germline assignment: CDR1 KGHSH and CDR2 LQKENI.